A single sample is the source of the 32 T cell receptor beta chains below, sequenced in a study of T cell responses to AZD1222 COVID-19 vaccine. Libraries were prepared by immunoSEQ multiplex PCR; TCRdb keeps only in-frame clonotypes and omits some of them. The sample lists around 97,000 clones; roughly nine tenths were seen once. The specimen was peripheral blood, collected on day 0 of AZD1222 vaccination. These receptors were obtained from an adult in good health.

This clone turned up a few times. The chain has TRBV2 and TRBJ2-7, with D tentatively TRBD2 (5 bases). CDR1 SNHLY and CDR2 FYNNEI come from the germline V gene. The CDR3 loop spans 13 amino acids. V was cut by 10 bases and J by 3 bases, with 16 bases left in between. In DNA, the CDR3 is TGTGCCATACCCCGGGTAGGAGGCTACGAGCAGTACTTC. It yields the protein CAIPRVGGYEQYF.

The table lists this clone with a count of one. The CDR3 reads CASRPTGSNQPQHF. The CDR3 nucleotides are TGTGCCAGCAGACCGACAGGTAGCAATCAGCCCCAGCATTTT. The rearrangement joins TRBV6-5 to TRBJ1-5; possibly TRBD1 for D (6 bases). CDR1 is MNHEY and CDR2 is SVGAGI in the germline V gene. V lost 6 bases and J 0 bases, leaving 9 bases between the germline ends. The CDR3 sequence is 14 residues long.

This clone came up a few times. The chain joins TRBV28 to TRBJ1-4; 9 positions agree with TRBD1. CDR1 MDHEN and CDR2 SYDVKM come from the germline V gene. CDR3 length equals 14 residues. V shed 1 base and J 7 bases; nucleotides not matched to a gene: 1. The CDR3 DNA reads TGTGCCAGCAGTTTATTGACAGGGGGTGAAAAACTGTTTTTT. Translated: CASSLLTGGEKLFF.

This sequence joins TRBV7-3 and TRBJ2-3; unclear D gene. This CDR3 has 16 amino acids. V lost 0 bases and J lost 0, with 10 bases in between. Germline V CDR1 and CDR2: SGHTA, FQGTGA. The DNA for the CDR3 is TGTGCCAGCAGCTTAACTCCGCTAGGCAGCACAGATACGCAGTATTTT. It encodes CASSLTPLGSTDTQYF.

This sequence joins TRBV5-1 and TRBJ2-1; 9 bases map to TRBD2. There are 15 residues in the CDR3. Germline loops: CDR1 SGHRS, CDR2 YFSETQ. After removal of 3 bases from V and 6 bases from J, the junction contained 7 bases not matched to a gene. CDR3 coding DNA: TGCGCCAGCAGCTCAGGACTAGCGATCGGCAATGAGCAGTTCTTC. Translated: CASSSGLAIGNEQFF.

The genes are TRBV30 and TRBJ1-1; no definite D call. The CDR3 has 13 residues. The germline V gene has CDR1 GTSNPN and CDR2 SVGIG (reference sequence). Trimming left V 2 bases short and J 0 bases short, with 7 bases between. CDR3 sequence reads: CAWSQQMNTEAFF. CDR3 coding DNA: TGTGCCTGGAGTCAACAAATGAACACTGAAGCTTTCTTT. The full variable domain, completed using reference TRBV30 and TRBJ1-1, is SQTIHQWPATLVQPVGSPLSLECTVEGTSNPNLYWYRQAAGRGLQLLFYSVGIGQISSEVPQNLSASRPQDRQFILSSKKLLLSDSGFYLCAWSQQMNTEAFFGQGTRLTVV.

The gene calls are TRBV21-1 and TRBJ2-7; the table names TRBD1, a call not compared with the DNA. TRBV21-1 is given as a pseudogene. The CDR3 sequence is 17 residues long. DNA for the CDR3: TGTGCCAGCGCTGGGTCGACAGGGAATAAAACTCCCTACGAGCAGTACTTC. This sequence encodes CASAGSTGNKTPYEQYF.

CDR3 in amino acids: CASSPPGYGANNEKLFF. For the CDR3, the DNA is TGTGCCAGCTCACCACCGGGTTACGGGGCTAACAATGAAAAACTGTTTTTT. V usage is TRBV18 and J usage is TRBJ1-4, with D perhaps matching TRBD1 (5 bases). Trimming removed 0 bases at V and 5 bases at J, with 16 bases between. Germline-derived CDR1 and CDR2 are KGHSH and LQKENI. The CDR3 consists of 17 residues.

The V call is TRBV4-1, the J call TRBJ2-7; D gene uncertain. V lost 0 bases to trimming and J lost 1 base, with 10 bases between them. The germline V gene encodes CDR1 MGHRA and CDR2 YSYEKL. The CDR3 has 15 amino acids. DNA of the CDR3: TGCGCCAGCAGCCAAGATAGCCTACAATCCTACGAGCAGTACTTC. Its translation is CASSQDSLQSYEQYF.

V is TRBV7-2 and J is TRBJ1-3; D is unclear. V gave up 5 bases and J gave up 3 bases, with 8 bases separating them. The CDR3 length is 13 residues. CDR1 and CDR2 from the germline V gene are SGHTA and FQGNSA. This CDR3 is CASSPIFGNTIYF. DNA of the CDR3: TGTGCCAGCAGCCCAATTTTTGGAAACACCATATATTTT. Variable domain in full (rest from reference TRBV7-2 and TRBJ1-3): GAGVSQSPSNKVTEKGKDVELRCDPISGHTALYWYRQSLGQGLEFLIYFQGNSAPDKSGLPSDRFSAERTGGSVSTLTIQRTQQEDSAVYLCASSPIFGNTIYFGEGSWLTVV.

The V call is TRBV5-4, the J call TRBJ2-3; D is uncertain. V lost 0 bases, J lost 2 bases, and 4 bases lay in between. Germline CDR1 and CDR2: SGHNT and YYREEE (reference sequence). The CDR3 has 13 amino acids. CDR3 DNA: TGTGCCAGCAGCTTGGGGACCACAGATACGCAGTATTTT. As protein: CASSLGTTDTQYF.

J is TRBJ1-1 and V is TRBV28, with D tentatively TRBD1 (5 bases). The CDR3 has 16 residues. Trimming removed 6 bases from V and 4 bases from J, with 21 bases in between. From germline, CDR1 is MDHEN and CDR2 SYDVKM. The CDR3 here is CASRPHQGEGGTEAFF. The DNA for the CDR3 is TGTGCCAGCAGGCCCCACCAGGGAGAGGGAGGCACTGAAGCTTTCTTT.

The rearrangement links TRBV29-1 to TRBJ1-2; 7 nucleotides agree with TRBD1. CDR3 length: 12 amino acids. CDR1 and CDR2 from the germline V gene are SQVTM and ANQGSEA. The junction had 4 bases not matched to a gene; V was cut back by 6 bases and J by 3 bases. The DNA of the CDR3 is TGCAGCGTAACAACAGGGGACTATGGCTACACCTTC. Translation gives CSVTTGDYGYTF.

CDR3: CASSDRGWTEAFF. CDR3 coding DNA: TGCGCCAGCAGTGACAGGGGGTGGACTGAAGCTTTCTTT. The V call is TRBV5-1, the J call TRBJ1-1; 9 bases align to TRBD1. This CDR3 has 13 amino acids. CDR1 and CDR2 (germline): SGHRS, YFSETQ. The ends lost 5 bases at V and 5 bases at J; junction bases unmatched: 4.

This clone was detected only a few times. The chain carries TRBV27 and TRBJ1-5; D gene unclear. CDR3 length equals 14 residues. Trimming removed 5 bases at V and 7 bases at J, with 15 bases between. CDR1 and CDR2 (germline): MNHEY, SMNVEV (reference sequence). As DNA, the CDR3 is TGTGCCAGCAGTCCCTTCGGGAGGGAGCAGCCCCAGCATTTT. This gives the protein CASSPFGREQPQHF.

The rearrangement uses TRBV3-1 (or the pseudogene TRBV3-2) and TRBJ2-5; D unresolved. V was trimmed by 4 bases and J by 0 bases, leaving 9 bases between them. Germline CDR1 and CDR2: LGHDT and YNNKEL (reference sequence). The CDR3 consists of 14 residues. CDR3: CASSLGRYQETQYF. CDR3 bases: TGTGCCAGCAGCCTAGGCAGATACCAAGAGACCCAGTACTTC.

This chain uses TRBV7-3 with TRBJ2-2, with 9 nucleotides matching TRBD2. This CDR3 spans 18 amino acids. CDR1 is SGHTA and CDR2 is FQGTGA in the germline V gene. Losses at the gene ends were 2 bases for V and 5 bases for J; bases not matched to a gene: 12. The CDR3, as DNA: TGTGCCAGCAGCTTAGTTAGAGTAGCGGGAGAAGAAACCGGGGAGCTGTTTTTT. As protein: CASSLVRVAGEETGELFF.

The rearrangement joins TRBV9 to TRBJ2-1; 10 nucleotides agree with TRBD2. The germline V gene encodes CDR1 SGDLS and CDR2 YYNGEE. V was clipped by 0 bases and J by 4 bases; unmatched bases: 10. The CDR3 spans 18 residues. CDR3 in DNA: TGTGCCAGCAGCGTAGCGGCGTCCGGGACTAGCGCTTACAATGAGCAGTTCTTC. Its translation is CASSVAASGTSAYNEQFF.

The chain couples TRBV18 to TRBJ2-3; 11 nucleotides align to TRBD2. This CDR3 spans 17 amino acids. With 1 base clipped from V and 4 bases from J, the junction kept 7 bases outside the gene matches. CDR1 and CDR2 from the germline V gene are KGHSH and LQKENI. The DNA for the CDR3 is TGTGCCAGCTCACCACTATCTCTAGCGGGAGGCCCAGATACGCAGTATTTT. Amino acids: CASSPLSLAGGPDTQYF.

The chain joins TRBV15 to TRBJ2-3, with TRBD1 identical over 8 bases. V shed 0 bases and J 6 bases; nucleotides not matched to a gene: 2. The CDR3 length is 14 residues. Germline values: CDR1 LNHNV, CDR2 YYDKDF (reference sequence). CDR3 DNA sequence: TGTGCCACCAGCAGAGATACAGGGGGGGATACGCAGTATTTT. The encoded protein is CATSRDTGGDTQYF.

In this sample, this clone turned up once. The chain has TRBV5-3 and TRBJ2-1, with 7 bases identical to TRBD1. TRBV5-3 is designated an ORF whose function remains uncertain. Trimming removed 4 bases from V and 4 bases from J; junction bases left unmatched: 8. CDR3 length: 15 residues. DNA for the CDR3: TGTGCCAGAAGCCCCCGGAAGGGGGCTTACAATGAGCAGTTCTTC. Encoded protein: CARSPRKGAYNEQFF.

The chain employs TRBV6-4 and TRBJ2-7; maybe TRBD2 (6 bases). Trimming cost V 0 bases and J 3 bases, with 15 bases left between them. Germline V gene sequence: CDR1 MRHNA, CDR2 SNTAGT. This CDR3 has 16 amino acids. CDR3 region: CASSDSLGSGGYEQYF. CDR3 DNA: TGTGCCAGCAGTGACTCGCTGGGCTCCGGGGGCTACGAGCAGTACTTC.

The J gene is TRBJ1-2, the V gene TRBV28; TRBD1 might be the D (5 bases). CDR1 and CDR2 from the germline V gene are MDHEN and SYDVKM. V was clipped by 5 bases and J by 3 bases, with 7 bases between them. This CDR3 has 12 residues. CDR3 coding DNA: TGTGCCAGCAGTCCCAGGGACTATGGCTACACCTTC. Translated: CASSPRDYGYTF.

J is TRBJ1-1 and V is TRBV28, with D possibly matching TRBD1 (5 bases). Germline CDR1 reads MDHEN; CDR2 reads SYDVKM. V lost 3 bases to trimming and J lost 4 bases, with 15 bases between them. This CDR3 contains 15 residues. CDR3 DNA sequence: TGTGCCAGCAGTTTCCGACGGGGGTGGAGCACTGAAGCTTTCTTT. As protein: CASSFRRGWSTEAFF.

The chain links TRBV7-8 to TRBJ2-7; D remains unclear. V lost 1 base and J lost 0, with 7 bases in between. CDR3 length: 14 amino acids. From germline, CDR1 is SGHVS and CDR2 FQNEAQ. The CDR3 DNA is TGTGCCAGCAGCTTAGAACCTAGCTCCTACGAGCAGTACTTC. It codes for CASSLEPSSYEQYF.

V and J are TRBV30 and TRBJ2-3; 10 bases map to TRBD2. CDR1 is GTSNPN and CDR2 is SVGIG in the germline V gene (reference sequence). The CDR3 runs to 15 residues. J lost 5 bases, V lost 5 bases, and 10 bases had no gene match. CDR3 sequence (DNA): TGTGCCTGGGGGAAAAGCGGGAGGGCCGGAGATACGCAGTATTTT. Translation gives CAWGKSGRAGDTQYF.

The chain is built from TRBV30 and TRBJ2-7; no reliable D call. Germline V gene sequence: CDR1 GTSNPN, CDR2 SVGIG (reference sequence). The CDR3 is 13 residues long. V lost 1 base and J 4 bases, leaving 11 bases between the germline ends. CDR3 DNA: TGTGCCTGGAGTGGGCTAGTAGGGTACGAGCAGTACTTC. It codes for CAWSGLVGYEQYF.

The CDR3 is CASSQITGNTEAFF. Written as DNA, the CDR3 is TGTGCCAGCAGCCAGATCACAGGGAACACTGAAGCTTTCTTT. The rearrangement joins TRBV7-2 to TRBJ1-1; TRBD1 might be the D (5 bases). V was trimmed by 5 bases and J by 1 base, leaving 11 bases between them. The CDR3 is made up of 14 amino acids. Germline lookup yields CDR1 SGHTA and CDR2 FQGNSA.

This rearrangement joins TRBV10-1 to TRBJ2-1; 11 bases map to TRBD2. Trimming at V came to 5 bases and at J to 13 bases, leaving 10 bases not matched to a gene. This CDR3 is built from 14 residues. Germline assignment: CDR1 WNHNN and CDR2 SYGVQD (reference sequence). The CDR3 loop reads CASSPQGLAGQQFF. As DNA, the CDR3 is TGCGCCAGCAGTCCCCAAGGACTAGCGGGCCAACAGTTCTTC.

The chain links TRBV28 to TRBJ1-2; possible D gene TRBD1, 5 bases. The V gene's germline CDR1 is MDHEN and CDR2 SYDVKM. This CDR3 has 11 amino acids. V lost 11 bases, J lost 5 bases, and 12 bases lay in between. The chain's CDR3 is CAGGGRYGYTF. The DNA of the CDR3 is TGTGCCGGGGGGGGTCGATATGGCTACACCTTC.

The chain joins TRBV19 to TRBJ2-1; 7 nucleotides agree with TRBD2. Germline loops: CDR1 LNHDA, CDR2 SQIVND (reference sequence). The CDR3 contains 14 residues. V gave up 1 base and J gave up 5 bases; unmatched junction bases: 2. CDR3 bases: TGTGCCAGTAGTATAGGAGGGAGGGACAATGAGCAGTTCTTC. Amino acid sequence: CASSIGGRDNEQFF.

The chain couples TRBV7-2 to TRBJ1-1; D unresolved. Germline V lookup: CDR1 SGHTA, CDR2 FQGNSA. Trimming left V 5 bases short and J 2 bases short, with 21 bases between. The CDR3 consists of 17 residues. The CDR3 protein is CASSPGIGSNRNTEAFF. In DNA form, the CDR3 reads TGTGCCAGCAGCCCTGGGATAGGGTCGAATCGTAACACTGAAGCTTTCTTT.